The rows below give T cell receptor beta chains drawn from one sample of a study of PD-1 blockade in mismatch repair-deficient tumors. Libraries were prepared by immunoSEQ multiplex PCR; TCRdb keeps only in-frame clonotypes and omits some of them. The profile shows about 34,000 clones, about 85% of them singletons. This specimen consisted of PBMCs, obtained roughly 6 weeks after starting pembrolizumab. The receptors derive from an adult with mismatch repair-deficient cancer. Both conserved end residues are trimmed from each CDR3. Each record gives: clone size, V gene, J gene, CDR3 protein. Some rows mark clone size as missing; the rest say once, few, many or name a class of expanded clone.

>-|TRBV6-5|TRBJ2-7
ASRWTATSYEQY
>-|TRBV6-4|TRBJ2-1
ASSLAGDSHNEQF
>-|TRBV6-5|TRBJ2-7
ASSPPGQGYEQY
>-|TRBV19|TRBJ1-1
ASSTDRAPVETTEAF
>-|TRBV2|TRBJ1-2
ASSALDRGRGGYT
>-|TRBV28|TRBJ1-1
ASSFRRGRTEAF
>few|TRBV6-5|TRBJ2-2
ASSYGAGELF
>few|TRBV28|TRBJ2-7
ASTSNNYEQY
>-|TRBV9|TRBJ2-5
ASSVGNSISETQY
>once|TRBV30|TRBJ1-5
ASRTGSYTNQPQH
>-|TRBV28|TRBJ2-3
ATTPSGRAVGDTQY
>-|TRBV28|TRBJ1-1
ASRRDRGYTEAF
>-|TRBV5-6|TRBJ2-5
ASSLTGGFQETQY
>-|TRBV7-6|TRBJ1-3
ASSLGMGASGSSPGNTIY
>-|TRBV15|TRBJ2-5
ATSRNTRDRGRETQY
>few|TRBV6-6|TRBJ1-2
ASSYSIQAFGGYT
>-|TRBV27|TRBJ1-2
ASSLWTPGGDISNYGYT
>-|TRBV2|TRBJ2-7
ASSEGVGTGAGYEQY
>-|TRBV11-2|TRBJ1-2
ASSLDPGIPGGYT
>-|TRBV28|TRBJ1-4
ASSPGGEQNEKLF